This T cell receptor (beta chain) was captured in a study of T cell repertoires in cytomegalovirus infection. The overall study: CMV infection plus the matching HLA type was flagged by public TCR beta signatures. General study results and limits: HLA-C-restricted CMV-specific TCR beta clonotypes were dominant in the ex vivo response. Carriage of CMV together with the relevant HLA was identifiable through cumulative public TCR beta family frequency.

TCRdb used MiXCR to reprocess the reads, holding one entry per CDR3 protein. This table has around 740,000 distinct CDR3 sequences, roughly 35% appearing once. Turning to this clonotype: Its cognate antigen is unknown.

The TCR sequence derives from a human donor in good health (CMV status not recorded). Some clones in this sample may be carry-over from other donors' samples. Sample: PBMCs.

The CDR3 bases are TGCAGCGTTGTAATGGGGCAGGGCACAGATACGCAGTATTTT. Protein product: CSVVMGQGTDTQYF. The chain joins TRBV29-1 to TRBJ2-3; possible D gene TRBD1, 5 bases. The CDR3 sequence is 14 residues long. Trimming left V 4 bases short and J 1 base short, with 12 bases between. Germline V CDR1 and CDR2: SQVTM, ANQGSEA.